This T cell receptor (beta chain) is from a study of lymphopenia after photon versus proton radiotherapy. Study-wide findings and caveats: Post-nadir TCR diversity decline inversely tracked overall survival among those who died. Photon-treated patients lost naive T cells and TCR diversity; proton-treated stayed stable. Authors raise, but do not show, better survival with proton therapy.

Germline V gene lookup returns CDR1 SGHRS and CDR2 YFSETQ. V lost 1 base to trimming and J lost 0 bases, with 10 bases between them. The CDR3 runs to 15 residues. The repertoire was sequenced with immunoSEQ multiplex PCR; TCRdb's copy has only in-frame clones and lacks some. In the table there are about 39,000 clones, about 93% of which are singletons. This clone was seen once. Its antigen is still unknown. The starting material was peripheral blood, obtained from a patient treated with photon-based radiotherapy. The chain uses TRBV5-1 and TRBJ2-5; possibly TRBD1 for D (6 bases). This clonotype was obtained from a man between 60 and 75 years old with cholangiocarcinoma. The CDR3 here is CASSLMGADQETQYF. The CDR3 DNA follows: TGCGCCAGCAGCTTGATGGGGGCAGACCAAGAGACCCAGTACTTC.